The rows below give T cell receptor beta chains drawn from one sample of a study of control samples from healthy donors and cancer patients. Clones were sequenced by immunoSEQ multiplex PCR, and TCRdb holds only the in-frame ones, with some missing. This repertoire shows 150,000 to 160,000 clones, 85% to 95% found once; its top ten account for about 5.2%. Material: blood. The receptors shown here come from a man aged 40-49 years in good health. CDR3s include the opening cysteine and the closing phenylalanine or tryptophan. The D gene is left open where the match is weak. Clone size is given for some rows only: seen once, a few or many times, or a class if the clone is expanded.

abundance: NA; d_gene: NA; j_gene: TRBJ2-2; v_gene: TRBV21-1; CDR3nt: TGTGCCAGCAGCAAAGTAGTAGGGGCAGGGGGCACCGGGGAGCTGTTTTTT; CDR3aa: CASSKVVGAGGTGELFF
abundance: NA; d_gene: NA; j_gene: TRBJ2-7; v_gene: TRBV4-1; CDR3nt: TGCGCCAGCAGCTTTGCCTGGACGGTTCCCTACGAGCAGTACTTC; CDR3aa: CASSFAWTVPYEQYF
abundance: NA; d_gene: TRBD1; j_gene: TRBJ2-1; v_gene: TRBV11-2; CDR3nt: TGTGCCAGCAGCTTAGCAGGGGGCGGTCCAAATGAGCAGTTCTTC; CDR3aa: CASSLAGGGPNEQFF
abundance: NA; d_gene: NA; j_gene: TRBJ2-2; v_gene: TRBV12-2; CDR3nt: TGTGCAAGTCGCTTAGCGATAGCAGGGAAATATGGCACCGGGGAGCTGTTTTTT; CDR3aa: CASRLAIAGKYGTGELFF
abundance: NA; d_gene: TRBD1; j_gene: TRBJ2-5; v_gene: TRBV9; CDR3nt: TGTGCCAGCAGCATTGGACAGGGGGCCGTGATCGAGGGAGAGACCCAGTACTTC; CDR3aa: CASSIGQGAVIEGETQYF
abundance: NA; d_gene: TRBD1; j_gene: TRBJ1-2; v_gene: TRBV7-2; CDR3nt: TGTGCCAGCAGCTTAATCCGGACAGGGGACTATGGCTACACCTTC; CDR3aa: CASSLIRTGDYGYTF
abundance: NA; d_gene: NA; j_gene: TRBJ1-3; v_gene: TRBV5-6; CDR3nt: TGTGCCAGCAGCTTCGCCCGCTCTGGAAACACCATATATTTT; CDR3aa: CASSFARSGNTIYF
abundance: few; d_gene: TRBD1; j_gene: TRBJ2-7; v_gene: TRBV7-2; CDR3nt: TGTGCCAGCAGCACGGGACAGGCCCACGAGCAGTACTTC; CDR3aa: CASSTGQAHEQYF
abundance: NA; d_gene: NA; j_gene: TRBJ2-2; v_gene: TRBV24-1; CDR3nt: TGTGCCACCGGCATACAGGGTAATGCCGGGGAGCTGTTTTTT; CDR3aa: CATGIQGNAGELFF
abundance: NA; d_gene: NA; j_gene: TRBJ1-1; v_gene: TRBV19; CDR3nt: TGTGCCAGTAGTTGGGGGGCGGGGAACACTGAAGCTTTCTTT; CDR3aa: CASSWGAGNTEAFF
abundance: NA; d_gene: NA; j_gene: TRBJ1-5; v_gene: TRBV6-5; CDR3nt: TGTGCCAGCACCCCGGGGGGGCGGAATCAGCCCCAGCATTTT; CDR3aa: CASTPGGRNQPQHF
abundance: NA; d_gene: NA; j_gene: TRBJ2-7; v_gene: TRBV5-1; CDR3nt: TGCGCCAGCGGCTTCGGGGGAAACTACGAGCAGTACTTC; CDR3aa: CASGFGGNYEQYF
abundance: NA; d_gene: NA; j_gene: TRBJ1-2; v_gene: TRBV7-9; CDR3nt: TGTGCCAGCAGCCCCCCCCTCAGACATGATTATGGCTACACCTTC; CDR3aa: CASSPPLRHDYGYTF
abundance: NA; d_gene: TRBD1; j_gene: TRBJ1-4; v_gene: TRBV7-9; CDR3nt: TGTGCCAGCAGCAAGAACGACAGGGAAAGTATGGAAGAGGAAAAACTGTTTTTT; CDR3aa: CASSKNDRESMEEEKLFF
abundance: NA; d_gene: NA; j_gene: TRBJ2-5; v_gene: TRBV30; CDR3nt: TGTGCCTGGAGTGTACCGGGCGGGGGCCTGGAGACCCAGTACTTC; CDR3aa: CAWSVPGGGLETQYF
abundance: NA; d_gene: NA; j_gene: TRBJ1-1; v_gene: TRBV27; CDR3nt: TGTGCCAGCAGTTTATCGATGGCCTTGGGCGGAAACACTGAAGCTTTCTTT; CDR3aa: CASSLSMALGGNTEAFF
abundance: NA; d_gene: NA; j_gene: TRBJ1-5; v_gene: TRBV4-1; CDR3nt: TGCGCCAGCAGCCAAGATGGAGGGTTTGGCAATCAGCCCCAGCATTTT; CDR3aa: CASSQDGGFGNQPQHF
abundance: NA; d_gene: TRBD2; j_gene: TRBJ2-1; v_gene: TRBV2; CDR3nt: TGTGCCAGCAGAACCGGGACTAGCGGTTCCTACAATGAGCAGTTCTTC; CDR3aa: CASRTGTSGSYNEQFF
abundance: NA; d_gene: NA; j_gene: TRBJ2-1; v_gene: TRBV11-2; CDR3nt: TGTGCCAGCAGCTATGGCTCTGGGTCCTACAATGAGCAGTTCTTC; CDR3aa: CASSYGSGSYNEQFF
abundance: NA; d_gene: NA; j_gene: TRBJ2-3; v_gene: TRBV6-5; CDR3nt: TGTGCCAGCAGTTACTCGAATGGGGGAGGCACAGATACGCAGTATTTT; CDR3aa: CASSYSNGGGTDTQYF
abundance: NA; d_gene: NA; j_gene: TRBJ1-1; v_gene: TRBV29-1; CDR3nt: TGCAGCGTTGGGAGGAGTTATTGGGACACTGAAGCTTTCTTT; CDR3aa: CSVGRSYWDTEAFF
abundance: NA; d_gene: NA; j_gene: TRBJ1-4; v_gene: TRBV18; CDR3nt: TGTGCCAGCTCACCTACAGGCTCTTATAATGAAAAACTGTTTTTT; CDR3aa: CASSPTGSYNEKLFF
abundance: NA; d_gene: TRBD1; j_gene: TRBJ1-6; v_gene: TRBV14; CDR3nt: TGTGCCAGCAGTCGACGACAGGGGGGCTCCTATAATTCACCCCTCCACTTT; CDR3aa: CASSRRQGGSYNSPLHF
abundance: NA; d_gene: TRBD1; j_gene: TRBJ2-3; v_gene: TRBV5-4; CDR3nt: TGTGCCAGCAGCTCCCGGGACAGGGGGACAGATACGCAGTATTTT; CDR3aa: CASSSRDRGTDTQYF
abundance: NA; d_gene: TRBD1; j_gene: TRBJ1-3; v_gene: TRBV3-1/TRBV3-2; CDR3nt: TGTGCCAGCAGCACCCACAGGGGGCAAGGAAACACCATATATTTT; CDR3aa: CASSTHRGQGNTIYF
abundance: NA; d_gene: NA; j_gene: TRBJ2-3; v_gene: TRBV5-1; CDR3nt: TGCGCCAGCAGCTTGGGACTAGGGAGAGATACGCAGTATTTT; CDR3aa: CASSLGLGRDTQYF
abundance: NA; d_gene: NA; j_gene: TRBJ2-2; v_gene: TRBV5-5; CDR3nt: TGTGCCAGCAGCTTGGCCAGCACCGGGGAGCTGTTTTTT; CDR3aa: CASSLASTGELFF
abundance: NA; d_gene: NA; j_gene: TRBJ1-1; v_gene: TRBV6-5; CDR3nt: TGTGCCAGCAGTTACGAGGGGCCGAGCACTGAAGCTTTCTTT; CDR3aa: CASSYEGPSTEAFF
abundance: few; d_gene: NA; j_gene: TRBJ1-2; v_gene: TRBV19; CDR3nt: TGTGCCAGTAGTATCGGGGTTGGCTACACCTTC; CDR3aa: CASSIGVGYTF
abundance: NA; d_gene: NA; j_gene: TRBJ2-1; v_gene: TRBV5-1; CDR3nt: TGCGCCAGCAGCTTGGGAGTAGCCCTATACAATGAGCAGTTCTTC; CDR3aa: CASSLGVALYNEQFF
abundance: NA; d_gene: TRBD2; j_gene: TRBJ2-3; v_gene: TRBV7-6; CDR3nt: TGTGCCAGCAGCTTCCTAGCGGGGGGGCAGGGAGATACGCAGTATTTT; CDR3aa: CASSFLAGGQGDTQYF
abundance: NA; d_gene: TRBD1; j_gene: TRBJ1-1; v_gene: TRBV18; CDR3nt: TGTGCCAGCTCACCACAAACAGGGGACACTGAAGCTTTCTTT; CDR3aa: CASSPQTGDTEAFF